These 23 T cell receptor beta chains were sequenced from one sample in a study of CD8+CD57+ T cells in acquired aplastic anemia. Profiling that covered TCR beta VDJ and CDR3 relied on genomic DNA as its template. TCRdb reanalysed the reads using MiXCR and keeps one entry per CDR3 protein. The data contain about 200,000 distinct CDR3 sequences, 65% of them singletons. Patients included in sequencing had previously demonstrated CD8+CD57+ cell expansion by flow cytometry. Specimen: sorted CD4+, CD8+, or CD8+CD57+ T cells (not recorded which) from PBMCs. Every receptor here comes from a human donor with aplastic anemia.

On this clonotype: Compared with germline, one end of the junction differs, possibly owing to a read error. The V gene is TRBV4-1, the J gene TRBJ1-1; D not certain. Germline lookup yields CDR1 MGHRA and CDR2 YSYEKL. This CDR3 is 12 amino acids long. This CDR3 reads CASSVGTFEAFF. DNA of the CDR3: TGTGCCAGCAGCGTTGGTACATTTGAAGCTTTCTTT.

This clonotype appeared a few times. The rearrangement uses TRBV15 and TRBJ2-3, with TRBD2 identical over 13 bases. The CDR3 runs to 16 residues. CDR1 is LNHNV and CDR2 is YYDKDF in the germline V gene (reference sequence). V was pared by 6 bases and J by 5 bases, with 8 bases of the junction left unmatched. Here the CDR3 DNA reads TGTGCCACCAGGGCTCCGGGACTAGCGGGGCTAGATACGCAGTATTTT. It is translated as CATRAPGLAGLDTQYF.

This clonotype was detected ten times or more. V and J are TRBV12-5 and TRBJ1-5; 8 bases agree with TRBD1. The CDR3 has 14 residues. V trimming: 5 bases; J trimming: 5 bases; junction bases outside the gene matches: 5. Germline V gene lookup returns CDR1 LGHNT and CDR2 FRNRAP. The CDR3 DNA sequence: TGTGCTAGTGGTCGAGGACAGGGATATCAGCCCCAGCATTTT. It yields the protein CASGRGQGYQPQHF.

This clonotype was seen repeatedly, ten times or more. The J gene is TRBJ2-5, the V gene TRBV6-1; 12 nucleotides agree with TRBD1. Germline CDR1 MNHNS, CDR2 SASEGT. Trimming at V came to 4 bases and at J to 5 bases, leaving 8 bases not matched to a gene. The CDR3 is made up of 16 amino acids. CDR3 amino acids: CASSGGQGASDETQYF. The CDR3 DNA reads TGTGCCAGCAGTGGGGGACAGGGGGCGTCGGACGAGACCCAGTACTTC.

This clonotype was seen a few times. The rearrangement joins TRBV19 to TRBJ2-7, with D perhaps matching TRBD1 (6 bases). Trimming pared 9 bases from V and 7 bases from J, leaving 13 bases between. This CDR3 contains 11 residues. Germline CDR1 is LNHDA and CDR2 is SQIVND (reference sequence). The CDR3 protein is CASSRGTEQYF. DNA of the CDR3: TGTGCCAGCAGCCGTGGGACAGAGCAGTACTTC.

This clonotype was observed many times. The chain uses TRBV14 and TRBJ1-1, with 8 bases aligning to TRBD1. After removal of 0 bases from V and 1 base from J, the junction contained 7 bases not matched to a gene. The CDR3 is 17 amino acids. CDR1 SGHDN and CDR2 FVKESK come from the germline V gene. CDR3 in amino acids: CASSQDPGGAWNTEAFF. For the CDR3, the DNA is TGTGCCAGCAGCCAAGATCCAGGGGGCGCATGGAACACTGAAGCTTTCTTT.

This rearrangement joins TRBV7-6 to TRBJ2-7, with 8 bases aligning to TRBD1. J lost 3 bases, V lost 4 bases, and 11 bases had no gene match. The CDR3 has 16 amino acids. Germline V gives CDR1 SGHVS, CDR2 FNYEAQ. The CDR3 DNA reads as TGTGCCAGCAGCTCGTCGGGGGCAGGGGGCCTCTACGAGCAGTACTTC. This codes for CASSSSGAGGLYEQYF. The full variable domain, completed using reference TRBV7-6 and TRBJ2-7, is GAGVSQSPRYKVTKRGQDVALRCDPISGHVSLYWYRQALGQGPEFLTYFNYEAQQDKSGLPNDRFSAERPEGSISTLTIQRTEQRDSAMYRCASSSSGAGGLYEQYFGPGTRLTVT.

This clonotype is a singleton in its sample. The CDR3, as DNA: TGCGCCAGCAGCTTAAGTTCAGGTAACTACGAGCAGTACTTC. Its protein is CASSLSSGNYEQYF. The genes are TRBV5-1 and TRBJ2-7; no clear D. Germline values: CDR1 SGHRS, CDR2 YFSETQ. V was pared by 2 bases and J by 3 bases, with 12 bases between. This CDR3 comprises 14 residues.

The chain recombines TRBV20-1 with TRBJ2-1; 13 bases align to TRBD2. The germline gives CDR1 DFQATT, CDR2 SNEGSKA (reference sequence). After removal of 7 bases from V and 7 bases from J, the junction contained 4 bases not matched to a gene. This CDR3 has 13 residues. The DNA of the CDR3 is TGCAGTGGCATGGGACTAGCGGGGAATGAGCAGTTCTTC. Amino acids: CSGMGLAGNEQFF.

The chain combines TRBV2 with TRBJ2-3; 9 bases map to TRBD1. CDR3 size: 14 residues. V trimming: 8 bases; J trimming: 1 base; junction bases outside the gene matches: 4. From germline, CDR1 is SNHLY and CDR2 FYNNEI. The CDR3 sequence: CASGRTGGTDTQYF. DNA of the CDR3: TGTGCCAGCGGTCGGACAGGGGGCACAGATACGCAGTATTTT.

This clonotype came up a few times. The chain carries TRBV20-1 and TRBJ2-7; D is undetermined. This CDR3 comprises 13 residues. Germline V gene sequence: CDR1 DFQATT, CDR2 SNEGSKA (reference sequence). Trimming took 2 bases from V and 3 from J, leaving 11 bases between them. CDR3 DNA sequence: TGCAGTGCTAGACCCGCCAAAAACTACGAGCAGTACTTC. It codes for CSARPAKNYEQYF.

The chain combines TRBV7-9 with TRBJ1-4; 8 nucleotides line up with TRBD1. J lost 6 bases, V lost 5 bases, and 8 bases had no gene match. CDR1 and CDR2 (germline): SEHNR, FQNEAQ (reference sequence). This CDR3 has 15 residues. The CDR3 protein is CASSRAAGGYEKLFF. As DNA, the CDR3 is TGTGCCAGCAGCCGCGCGGCAGGGGGCTATGAAAAACTGTTTTTT.

For this clonotype: One end of the junction varies from germline; a read error may be responsible. The CDR3 coding sequence is TGCAGTGCTACGACAGGGTTTGGTAATCAGCCTCAGCATTTT. Protein sequence: CSATTGFGNQPQHF. The V gene is TRBV20-1, the J gene TRBJ1-5, with TRBD1 matching over 7 bases. This CDR3 spans 14 amino acids. The V gene's germline CDR1 is DFQATT and CDR2 SNEGSKA (reference sequence).

V is TRBV9 and J is TRBJ2-3; 9 bases map to TRBD1. Germline CDR1 and CDR2: SGDLS and YYNGEE. The CDR3 runs to 16 residues. V gave up 0 bases and J gave up 5 bases; unmatched junction bases: 7. CDR3 protein: CASSVAQQGAGDTQYF. CDR3 sequence (DNA): TGTGCCAGCAGCGTAGCCCAACAGGGGGCGGGAGATACGCAGTATTTT.

The chain combines TRBV10-3 with TRBJ2-1, with 7 bases matching TRBD1. Trimming cost V 10 bases and J 0 bases; bases outside gene matches: 9. The CDR3 is 15 residues long. Germline CDR1 ENHRY, CDR2 SYGVKD. The DNA for the CDR3 is TGTGCCAATTCACAGGGGTCAGGCTCCTACAATGAGCAGTTCTTC. It yields the protein CANSQGSGSYNEQFF.

The V and J genes are TRBV20-1 and TRBJ1-3, with D possibly matching TRBD1 (5 bases). The length of the CDR3 is 12 residues. Germline V CDR1 and CDR2: DFQATT, SNEGSKA (reference sequence). V lost 1 base to trimming and J lost 8 bases, with 9 bases between them. The CDR3 is CSARGEGDTIYF. The DNA for the CDR3 is TGCAGTGCTAGAGGAGAAGGGGACACCATATATTTT.

Notes on this clonotype: At one boundary the junction diverges from the germline segment, which might be a read error. This chain uses TRBV7-2 with TRBJ1-3; D gene uncertain. The germline V gene encodes CDR1 SGHTA and CDR2 FQGNSA. This CDR3 spans 15 amino acids. This CDR3 reads CASSYGSVSGNTIYF. The CDR3 DNA reads as TGCGCCAGCAGCTATGGATCAGTCTCTGGAAACACCATATATTTT.

V usage is TRBV15 and J usage is TRBJ2-5; D is unresolved. In germline, CDR1 is LNHNV, CDR2 YYDKDF (reference sequence). V lost 3 bases, J lost 2 bases, and 7 bases lay in between. The CDR3 runs to 13 residues. DNA of the CDR3: TGTGCCACCAGCAGGCGTGGGCAAGAGACCCAGTACTTC. This encodes CATSRRGQETQYF.

This clonotype was counted many times. The rearrangement joins TRBV7-9 to TRBJ1-2; D possibly corresponds to TRBD1 (5 bases). Germline V gene sequence: CDR1 SEHNR, CDR2 FQNEAQ (reference sequence). Trimming removed 5 bases at V and 4 bases at J, with 17 bases between. This CDR3 is 15 amino acids long. CDR3: CASSDQQQDPYGYTF. CDR3 bases: TGTGCCAGCAGCGACCAACAACAGGATCCCTATGGCTACACCTTC.

The chain has TRBV12-3 or TRBV12-4 and TRBJ1-2; the D gene is possibly TRBD1 (5 bases). The V end was cut by 5 bases, the J end by 5 bases, with 15 bases between. CDR3 length equals 14 residues. The chain's CDR3 is CASSPSLGGYGYTF. The CDR3, as DNA: TGTGCCAGCAGTCCATCTCTCGGGGGGTATGGCTACACCTTC.

V and J are TRBV12-3 or TRBV12-4 and TRBJ2-1, with 14 bases matching TRBD2. The CDR3 length is 18 residues. J was trimmed by 1 base and V by 7 bases; bases with no gene match: 9. The CDR3 DNA follows: TGTGCCAGCATCGGAGGGACTAGCGGGGGAGCTTCCTACAATGAGCAGTTCTTC. Residues: CASIGGTSGGASYNEQFF.

V and J are TRBV20-1 and TRBJ2-7; possibly TRBD1 for D (5 bases). Germline lookup yields CDR1 DFQATT and CDR2 SNEGSKA (reference sequence). The ends were cut back, 1 base at V and 1 base at J, with 14 bases in the middle. This CDR3 has 15 amino acids. CDR3 DNA: TGCAGTGCTAGAGGTGCAGGGCGACGGTCCTACGAGCAGTACTTC. It specifies CSARGAGRRSYEQYF.

The sample holds a few counts of this clonotype. This rearrangement joins TRBV7-3 to TRBJ2-2, with a possible D match to TRBD1 (6 bases). V was shortened by 2 bases and J by 4 bases, with 11 bases between the two germline ends. Germline CDR1 and CDR2: SGHTA and FQGTGA. The CDR3 is made up of 15 amino acids. The chain's CDR3 is CASSLDRWSTGELFF. DNA for the CDR3: TGTGCCAGCAGCTTAGACAGGTGGAGCACCGGGGAGCTGTTTTTT. Complete variable domain (other parts from reference TRBV7-3 and TRBJ2-2): GAGVSQTPSNKVTEKGKYVELRCDPISGHTALYWYRQSLGQGPEFLIYFQGTGAADDSGLPNDRFFAVRPEGSVSTLKIQRTERGDSAVYLCASSLDRWSTGELFFGEGSRLTVL.